This T cell receptor beta chain stems from a study of T cells in Graves' hyperthyroidism and ophthalmopathy. It was RNA transcripts that yielded the amplified TCR beta CDR3 regions. TCR CDR3 underwent first-round RT-PCR with the HTBI primer set. TCRdb fed the multiplex PCR reads into MiXCR, producing one record per CDR3 protein. This table has 600,000 to 800,000 distinct CDR3 sequences, under 45% appearing once. A roughly 9.7 ml volume of fresh peripheral blood provided the PBMCs. This clonotype occurred many times. This sequence originates from a woman aged 40 to 50 with Graves' hyperthyroidism. What was sequenced was blood.

In nucleotides, the CDR3 is TGTGCCAGCAGCTTGACAGCCCTGGAAGGGCCCCAGCATTTT. This encodes CASSLTALEGPQHF. The V gene is TRBV5-8, the J gene TRBJ1-5, with unresolved D. Germline CDR1 reads SGHTS; CDR2 reads YDEGEE. V was cut by 1 base and J by 9 bases, with 14 bases left in between. The CDR3 covers 14 residues.